This T cell receptor beta chain is drawn from a study of radiation and T cells in renal cell carcinoma. Trimming shortened V by 2 bases and J by 9 bases, and 19 bases separated the two germline ends. Germline V gene lookup returns CDR1 SGDLS and CDR2 YYNGEE. This CDR3 has 15 amino acids. The table came from immunoSEQ multiplex PCR; TCRdb's copy has only in-frame clones and leaves some out. The sample lists some 100,000 clones, roughly four fifths occurring once. Regarding time point: baseline pretreatment blood. Documented treatment: 15 Gy SBRT to primary tumor, nephrectomy 4 weeks later. This clone was picked up one time.

The chain joins TRBV9 to TRBJ2-3; D might be TRBD2 (5 bases). The source material was blood, sampled from a patient whose treatment included radiotherapy and nephrectomy. This clonotype originated in a man aged 55-75 years with renal cell carcinoma. The CDR3 coding sequence is TGTGCCAGCAGCGTCGAGGACTTCCCCGATACCACGCAGTATTTT. This gives the protein CASSVEDFPDTTQYF.